The 22 T cell receptor beta chains given below trace back to one sample, sequenced in a study of blood T cell repertoires in COVID-19. Method: immunoSEQ multiplex PCR; TCRdb's copy keeps in-frame clones and lacks some. The repertoire has 200,000 to 250,000 clones, about 80% of them found once; the top ten carry over 6%. The material sequenced was peripheral blood. The receptors derive from a woman aged 80 or over with COVID-19, enrolled during active disease.

This chain uses TRBV5-1 with TRBJ2-1; the D gene is possibly TRBD2 (5 bases). V lost 1 base to trimming and J lost 0 bases, with 11 bases between them. Germline CDR1 reads SGHRS; CDR2 reads YFSETQ. The length of the CDR3 is 16 residues. CDR3 in amino acids: CASSLSRASSYNEQFF. CDR3 DNA sequence: TGCGCCAGCAGCTTGTCGCGGGCCAGCTCCTACAATGAGCAGTTCTTC.

This chain connects TRBV18 to TRBJ2-3, with D hard to call. Germline assignment: CDR1 KGHSH and CDR2 LQKENI. The germline V and J ends were trimmed by 3 bases and 0 bases, with 10 bases remaining between them. The CDR3 length is 15 residues. CDR3 residues: CASSPTPTSTDTQYF. The CDR3 nucleotides are TGTGCCAGCTCACCGACTCCAACTAGCACAGATACGCAGTATTTT.

This clone was found once. This chain connects TRBV4-1 to TRBJ1-5; unclear D gene. V shed 0 bases and J shed 0 bases, with 6 bases lying between them. Germline lookup yields CDR1 MGHRA and CDR2 YSYEKL. The CDR3 has 15 residues. The CDR3 loop reads CASSQEAVSNQPQHF. DNA of the CDR3: TGCGCCAGCAGCCAAGAGGCAGTTAGCAATCAGCCCCAGCATTTT.

This sequence joins TRBV7-6 and TRBJ2-5, with TRBD2 identical over 7 bases. The V segment lost 0 bases and the J segment 1 base; nucleotides outside the gene matches: 5. The CDR3 spans 16 residues. Germline V CDR1 and CDR2: SGHVS, FNYEAQ. The CDR3 spells CASSLAASGAQETQYF. DNA for the CDR3: TGTGCCAGCAGCTTAGCGGCTAGCGGCGCCCAAGAGACCCAGTACTTC.

The rearrangement links TRBV10-1 to TRBJ2-6; the D gene is possibly TRBD1 (6 bases). Germline loops: CDR1 WNHNN, CDR2 SYGVQD (reference sequence). The CDR3 totals 16 residues. V was shortened by 8 bases and J by 0 bases, with 14 bases between the two germline ends. Here the CDR3 DNA reads TGCGCCAGCTCGCCGGGACATAACTCTGGGGCCAACGTCCTGACTTTC. As protein: CASSPGHNSGANVLTF.

The V and J genes are TRBV6-2 or TRBV6-3 and TRBJ1-2, with TRBD1 matching 7 bases. The germline CDR1 and CDR2 sequences are MNHEY and SVGEGT. This CDR3 spans 14 amino acids. V lost 6 bases and J lost 4; bases outside the gene matches: 8. CDR3 residues: CASSPGQVIYGYTF. As DNA, the CDR3 is TGTGCCAGCAGCCCCGGACAGGTGATCTATGGCTACACCTTC.

The rearrangement joins TRBV11-2 to TRBJ2-1, with D tentatively TRBD2 (6 bases). V dropped 5 bases and J dropped 1 base, with 12 bases sitting between them. The CDR3 runs to 15 residues. The V gene's germline CDR1 is SGHAT and CDR2 FQNNGV. CDR3 in DNA: TGTGCCAGCAGCAGACTTAGCGGTTCCTACAATGAGCAGTTCTTC. Encoded protein: CASSRLSGSYNEQFF.

In this sample, this clone turned up a few times. The CDR3 protein is CASSEEVRLAGGPEQFF. The CDR3 coding sequence is TGTGCCAGCAGTGAAGAAGTCAGGCTAGCGGGAGGGCCTGAGCAGTTCTTC. The V and J genes are TRBV2 and TRBJ2-1; 12 bases line up with TRBD2. In germline, CDR1 is SNHLY, CDR2 FYNNEI. The V gene end was trimmed by 1 base and the J gene end by 9 bases; junction bases not matched to a gene: 10. The CDR3 covers 17 residues.

The gene calls are TRBV19 and TRBJ1-2; the D gene is possibly TRBD1 (6 bases). Germline lookup yields CDR1 LNHDA and CDR2 SQIVND (reference sequence). There are 13 residues in the CDR3. Trimming stripped 4 bases from V and 0 bases from J, with 6 bases between. CDR3 bases: TGTGCCAGTAGTAACAGGGCTAACTATGGCTACACCTTC. This encodes CASSNRANYGYTF.

J is TRBJ1-2 and V is TRBV18; tentative D call: TRBD1 (5 bases). Trimming pared 2 bases from V and 7 bases from J, leaving 8 bases between. Germline V lookup: CDR1 KGHSH, CDR2 LQKENI. The CDR3 extends over 12 amino acids. This CDR3 is CASSPGQGGYTF. The CDR3 DNA reads as TGTGCCAGCTCACCAGGGCAGGGTGGCTACACCTTC.

The chain's CDR3 is CASSLGEGTQETQYF. Written as DNA, the CDR3 is TGCGCCAGCAGCTTGGGGGAGGGAACTCAAGAGACCCAGTACTTC. This rearrangement joins TRBV5-1 to TRBJ2-5; 7 bases align to TRBD2. Trimming took 0 bases from V and 2 from J; bases not matched to a gene: 4. Germline V gene lookup returns CDR1 SGHRS and CDR2 YFSETQ. The CDR3 covers 15 residues.

V is TRBV3-1 (or the pseudogene TRBV3-2) and J is TRBJ1-2; 7 bases align to TRBD1. This CDR3 is 14 amino acids long. The V and J ends lost 5 bases and 5 bases, in that order; junction bases with no gene match: 8. Germline-derived CDR1 and CDR2 are LGHDT and YNNKEL (reference sequence). CDR3: CASSGQETIYGYTF. The CDR3 DNA follows: TGTGCCAGCAGCGGACAGGAGACCATTTATGGCTACACCTTC.

The CDR3 region is CASSVSQGGNTIYF. In DNA, the CDR3 is TGTGCCAGCAGTGTGAGTCAGGGCGGAAACACCATATATTTT. The J gene is TRBJ1-3, the V gene TRBV2; a possible D gene is TRBD1 (5 bases). Trimming took off 4 bases at V and 4 bases at J, with 11 bases between the two ends. Germline V gene data show CDR1 as SNHLY and CDR2 as FYNNEI. The CDR3 sequence is 14 residues long.

V usage is TRBV3-1 (or the pseudogene TRBV3-2) and J usage is TRBJ2-5, with 7 bases identical to TRBD2. Germline-derived CDR1 and CDR2 are LGHDT and YNNKEL (reference sequence). The CDR3 has 17 amino acids. The trim removed 4 bases at V and 2 bases at J, leaving 13 bases unmatched. The CDR3, as DNA: TGTGCCAGCAGCCCCCCCCGGGGGGAGATATCTCAAGAGACCCAGTACTTC. This sequence encodes CASSPPRGEISQETQYF.

The rearrangement joins TRBV9 to TRBJ1-1; D possibly corresponds to TRBD1 (5 bases). Germline V CDR1 and CDR2: SGDLS, YYNGEE. Trimming removed 0 bases at V and 8 bases at J, with 14 bases between. CDR3 length equals 14 residues. In DNA form, the CDR3 reads TGTGCCAGCAGCGTAGCTATCTTCGGGGGGGAAGCTTTCTTT. The encoded protein is CASSVAIFGGEAFF.

The chain has TRBV2 and TRBJ1-5, with 7 bases that match TRBD1. Germline V gene data show CDR1 as SNHLY and CDR2 as FYNNEI. Unmatched junction bases numbered 8, after V lost 5 bases and J lost 4 bases. The CDR3 consists of 15 residues. The CDR3 nucleotides are TGTGCCAGCAGTAGTGGGACAGCCCCAAATCAGCCCCAGCATTTT. It codes for CASSSGTAPNQPQHF.

The V gene is TRBV5-1, the J gene TRBJ2-1, with 7 bases identical to TRBD1. The germline V gene encodes CDR1 SGHRS and CDR2 YFSETQ. CDR3 length equals 15 residues. Unmatched junction bases numbered 10, after V lost 5 bases and J lost 5 bases. DNA of the CDR3: TGCGCCAGCAGTTCCACAGGGGAACCCCACAATGAGCAGTTCTTC. Translating gives CASSSTGEPHNEQFF.

This clone was recorded only once. The J gene is TRBJ1-1, the V gene TRBV29-1; 8 nucleotides agree with TRBD1. Germline CDR1 reads SQVTM; CDR2 reads ANQGSEA. The CDR3 length is 14 residues. V shed 3 bases and J 4 bases; nucleotides not matched to a gene: 7. DNA of the CDR3: TGCAGCGTTGAGGGGAACAGGGGGAGCACTGAAGCTTTCTTT. Translated, it gives CSVEGNRGSTEAFF.

The CDR3: CASSYTGDFSYEQYF. In DNA form, the CDR3 reads TGCGCCAGCAGTTACACAGGGGACTTTTCCTACGAGCAGTACTTC. The genes are TRBV5-1 and TRBJ2-7, with D perhaps matching TRBD1 (7 bases). The ends were cut back, 5 bases at V and 1 base at J, with 16 bases in the middle. The CDR3 contains 15 residues. CDR1 is SGHRS and CDR2 is YFSETQ in the germline V gene.

The J gene is TRBJ1-2, the V gene TRBV7-9; 8 positions agree with TRBD1. This CDR3 is 14 amino acids long. V lost 2 bases to trimming and J lost 9 bases; unmatched junction nucleotides: 8. CDR1 and CDR2 from the germline V gene are SEHNR and FQNEAQ (reference sequence). CDR3 loop: CASSLTTGEARYTF. CDR3 nucleotide sequence: TGTGCCAGCAGCTTAACGACAGGGGAGGCCCGCTACACCTTC.

The genes are TRBV6-5 and TRBJ1-3; D not resolved. CDR1 MNHEY and CDR2 SVGAGI come from the germline V gene. V lost 4 bases and J 8 bases, leaving 6 bases between the germline ends. The CDR3 loop spans 11 amino acids. For the CDR3, the DNA is TGTGCCAGCAGTTCCCCCGACACCATATATTTT. This encodes CASSSPDTIYF.

This clone has just a few counts. The DNA of the CDR3 is TGTGCCAGCAGCTTAGGAGCGGGGGTACAGGAAAAACTGTTTTTT. As protein: CASSLGAGVQEKLFF. This chain links TRBV7-9 with TRBJ1-4; a possible D gene is TRBD1 (5 bases). The CDR3 totals 15 residues. Germline lookup yields CDR1 SEHNR and CDR2 FQNEAQ (reference sequence). The V and J ends lost 1 base and 8 bases respectively, with 14 bases between them.